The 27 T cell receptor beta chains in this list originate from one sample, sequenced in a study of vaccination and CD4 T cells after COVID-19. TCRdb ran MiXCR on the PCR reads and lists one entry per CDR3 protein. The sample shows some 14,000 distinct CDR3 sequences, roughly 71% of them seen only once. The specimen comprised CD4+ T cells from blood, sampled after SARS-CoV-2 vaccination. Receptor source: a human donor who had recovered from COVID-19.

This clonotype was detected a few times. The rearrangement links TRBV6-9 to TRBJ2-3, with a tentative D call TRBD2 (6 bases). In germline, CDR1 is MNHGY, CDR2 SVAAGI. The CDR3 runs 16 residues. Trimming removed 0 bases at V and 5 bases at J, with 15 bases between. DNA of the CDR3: TGTGCCAGCAGTTATTCGGGGGGATTGGACGGAGATACGCAGTATTTT. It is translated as CASSYSGGLDGDTQYF.

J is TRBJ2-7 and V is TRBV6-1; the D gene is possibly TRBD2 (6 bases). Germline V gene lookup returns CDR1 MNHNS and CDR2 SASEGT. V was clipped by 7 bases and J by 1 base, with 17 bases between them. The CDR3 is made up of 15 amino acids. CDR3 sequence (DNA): TGTGCCAGCAATACTCTCCTCGGGGGTTCCTACGAGCAGTACTTC. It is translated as CASNTLLGGSYEQYF.

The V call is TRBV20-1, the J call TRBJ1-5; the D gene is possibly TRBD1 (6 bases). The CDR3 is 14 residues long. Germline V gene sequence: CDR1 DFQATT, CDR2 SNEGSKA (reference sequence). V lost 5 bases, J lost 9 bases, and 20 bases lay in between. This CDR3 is CSASLPGEGGPQHF. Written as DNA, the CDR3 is TGCAGTGCTTCCCTTCCAGGGGAGGGCGGGCCCCAGCATTTT.

For the CDR3, the DNA is TGTGCCAGCAGCCGGGACAACCAAGAGACCCAGTACTTC. As protein: CASSRDNQETQYF. The chain uses TRBV6-2 or TRBV6-3 and TRBJ2-5; perhaps TRBD1 as D (6 bases). Trimming removed 6 bases from V and 0 bases from J, with 8 bases in between. This CDR3 is built from 13 residues. Germline lookup yields CDR1 MNHEY and CDR2 SVGEGT.

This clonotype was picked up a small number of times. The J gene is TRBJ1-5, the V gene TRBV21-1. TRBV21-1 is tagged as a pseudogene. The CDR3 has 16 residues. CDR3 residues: CASSKTVGALNQPQHF. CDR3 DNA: TGTGCCAGCAGCAAAACAGTGGGGGCCCTGAATCAGCCCCAGCATTTT.

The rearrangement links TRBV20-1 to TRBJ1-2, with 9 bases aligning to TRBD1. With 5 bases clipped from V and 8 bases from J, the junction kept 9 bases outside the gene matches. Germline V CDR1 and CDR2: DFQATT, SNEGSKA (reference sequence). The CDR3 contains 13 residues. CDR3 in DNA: TGCAGTGCTGGGGCCGGGACAGGGAGCGGCTACACCTTC. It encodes CSAGAGTGSGYTF.

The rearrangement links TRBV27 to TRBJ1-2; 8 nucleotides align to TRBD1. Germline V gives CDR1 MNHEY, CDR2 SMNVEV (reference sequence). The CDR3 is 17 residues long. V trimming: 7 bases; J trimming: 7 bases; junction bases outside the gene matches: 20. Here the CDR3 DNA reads TGTGCCAGCAAACTTTGGGGCGACAGGGGCGTCTTAGGTGGCTACACCTTC. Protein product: CASKLWGDRGVLGGYTF.

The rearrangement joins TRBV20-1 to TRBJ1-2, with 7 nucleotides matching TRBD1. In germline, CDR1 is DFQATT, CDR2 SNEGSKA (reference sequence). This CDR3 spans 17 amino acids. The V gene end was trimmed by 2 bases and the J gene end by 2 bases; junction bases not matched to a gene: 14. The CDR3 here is CSARLRDRGAGNYGYTF. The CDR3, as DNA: TGCAGTGCTAGACTCCGGGACAGAGGTGCCGGGAACTATGGCTACACCTTC.

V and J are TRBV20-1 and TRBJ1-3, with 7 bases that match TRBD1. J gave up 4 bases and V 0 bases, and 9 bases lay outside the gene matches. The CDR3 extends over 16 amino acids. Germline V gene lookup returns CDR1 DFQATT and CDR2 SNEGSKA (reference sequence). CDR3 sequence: CSARDWSQGTGNTIYF. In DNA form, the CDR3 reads TGCAGTGCTAGAGATTGGTCACAGGGGACAGGAAACACCATATATTTT.

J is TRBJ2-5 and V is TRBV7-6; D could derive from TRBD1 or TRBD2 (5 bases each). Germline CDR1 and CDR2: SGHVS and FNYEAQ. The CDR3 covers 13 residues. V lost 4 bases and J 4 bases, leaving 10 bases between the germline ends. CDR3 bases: TGTGCCAGCAGCTCCGGGACGGGAGAGACCCAGTACTTC. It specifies CASSSGTGETQYF.

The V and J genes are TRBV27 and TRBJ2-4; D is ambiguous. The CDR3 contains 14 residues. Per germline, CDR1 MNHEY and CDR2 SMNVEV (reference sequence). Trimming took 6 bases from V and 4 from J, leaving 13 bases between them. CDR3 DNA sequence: TGTGCCAGCAGAGTAGCAGGTCATAAAAACATTCAGTACTTC. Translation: CASRVAGHKNIQYF.

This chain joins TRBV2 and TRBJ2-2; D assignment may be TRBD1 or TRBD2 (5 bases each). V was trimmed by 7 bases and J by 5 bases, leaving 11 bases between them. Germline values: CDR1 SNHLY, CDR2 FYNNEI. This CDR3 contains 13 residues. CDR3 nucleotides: TGTGCCAGCACACTAGGGGTAACCGGGGAGCTGTTTTTT. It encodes CASTLGVTGELFF.

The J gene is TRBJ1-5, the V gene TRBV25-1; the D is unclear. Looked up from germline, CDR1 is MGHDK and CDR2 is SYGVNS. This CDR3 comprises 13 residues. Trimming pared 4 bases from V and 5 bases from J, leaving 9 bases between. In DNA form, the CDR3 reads TGTGCCAGCAGTGCGGCAGGAGATCAGCCCCAGCATTTT. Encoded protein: CASSAAGDQPQHF.

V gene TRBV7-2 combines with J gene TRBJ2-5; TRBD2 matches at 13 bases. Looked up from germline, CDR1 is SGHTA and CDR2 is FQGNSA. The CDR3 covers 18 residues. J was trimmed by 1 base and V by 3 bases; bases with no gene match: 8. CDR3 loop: CASSLIWTSGSSQETQYF. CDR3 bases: TGTGCCAGCAGCTTGATTTGGACTAGCGGGAGCAGCCAAGAGACCCAGTACTTC. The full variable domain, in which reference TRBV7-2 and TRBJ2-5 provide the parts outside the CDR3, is GAGVSQSPSNKVTEKGKDVELRCDPISGHTALYWYRQSLGQGLEFLIYFQGNSAPDKSGLPSDRFSAERTGGSVSTLTIQRTQQEDSAVYLCASSLIWTSGSSQETQYFGPGTRLLVL.

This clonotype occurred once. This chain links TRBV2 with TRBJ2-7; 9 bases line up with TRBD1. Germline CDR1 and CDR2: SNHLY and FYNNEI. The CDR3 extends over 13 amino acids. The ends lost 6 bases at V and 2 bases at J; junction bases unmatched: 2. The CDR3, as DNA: TGTGCCAGCAGCGGACAGGGGCCCTACGAGCAGTACTTC. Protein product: CASSGQGPYEQYF.

The DNA of the CDR3 is TGCAGTGCTATAACTAGGAACAATGAGCAGTTCTTC. This translates into CSAITRNNEQFF. The chain is built from TRBV20-1 and TRBJ2-1; D is perhaps TRBD2 (5 bases). CDR3 size: 12 residues. Germline V gives CDR1 DFQATT, CDR2 SNEGSKA (reference sequence). Trimming stripped 4 bases from V and 5 bases from J, with 9 bases between.

The CDR3 sequence is CASRASGQETQYF. The CDR3 DNA reads TGTGCCAGCAGAGCGTCGGGACAAGAGACCCAGTACTTC. This chain uses TRBV27 with TRBJ2-5, with D perhaps TRBD2 (5 bases). Germline assignment: CDR1 MNHEY and CDR2 SMNVEV (reference sequence). The CDR3 sequence is 13 residues long. The ends were cut back, 6 bases at V and 2 bases at J, with 10 bases in the middle.

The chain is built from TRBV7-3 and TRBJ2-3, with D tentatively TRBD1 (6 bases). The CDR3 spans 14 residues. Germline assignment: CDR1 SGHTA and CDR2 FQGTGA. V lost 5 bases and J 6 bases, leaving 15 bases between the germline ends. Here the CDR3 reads CASSQGTRGDTQYF. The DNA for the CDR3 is TGTGCCAGCAGCCAGGGGACCCGAGGTGATACGCAGTATTTT. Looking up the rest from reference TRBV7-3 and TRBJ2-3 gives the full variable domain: GAGVSQTPSNKVTEKGKYVELRCDPISGHTALYWYRQSLGQGPEFLIYFQGTGAADDSGLPNDRFFAVRPEGSVSTLKIQRTERGDSAVYLCASSQGTRGDTQYFGPGTRLTVL.

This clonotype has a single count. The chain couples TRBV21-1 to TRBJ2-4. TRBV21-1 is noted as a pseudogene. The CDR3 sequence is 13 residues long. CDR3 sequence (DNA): TGTGCCAGCAGCAGGCTAGCCAAAAACATTCAGTACTTC. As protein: CASSRLAKNIQYF.

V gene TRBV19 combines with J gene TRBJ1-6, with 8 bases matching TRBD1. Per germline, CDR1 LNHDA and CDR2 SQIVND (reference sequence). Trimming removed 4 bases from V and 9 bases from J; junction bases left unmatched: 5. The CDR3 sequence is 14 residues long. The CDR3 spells CASSSDRGGSPLHF. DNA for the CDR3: TGTGCCAGTAGTAGCGACAGGGGAGGTTCACCCCTCCACTTT.

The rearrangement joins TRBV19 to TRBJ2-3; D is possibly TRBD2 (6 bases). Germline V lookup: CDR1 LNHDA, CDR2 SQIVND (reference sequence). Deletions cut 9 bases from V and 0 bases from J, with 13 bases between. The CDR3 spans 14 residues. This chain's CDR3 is CASAGLGSTDTQYF. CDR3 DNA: TGTGCCAGCGCGGGACTGGGCAGCACAGATACGCAGTATTTT.

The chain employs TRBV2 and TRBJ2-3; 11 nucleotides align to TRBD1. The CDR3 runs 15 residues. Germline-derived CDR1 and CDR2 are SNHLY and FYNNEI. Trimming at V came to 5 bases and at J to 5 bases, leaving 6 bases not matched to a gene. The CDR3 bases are TGTGCCAGCAGTAGGGACAGGGGGAGCGGAGATACGCAGTATTTT. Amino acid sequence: CASSRDRGSGDTQYF.

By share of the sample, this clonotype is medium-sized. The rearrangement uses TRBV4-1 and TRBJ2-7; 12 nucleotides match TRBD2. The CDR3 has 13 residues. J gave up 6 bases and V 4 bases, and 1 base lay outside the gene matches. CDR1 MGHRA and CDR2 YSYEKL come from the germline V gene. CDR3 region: CASSPGLAGEQYF. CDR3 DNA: TGCGCCAGCAGCCCGGGACTAGCGGGCGAGCAGTACTTC.

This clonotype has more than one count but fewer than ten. The CDR3 nucleotides read TGTGCCAGCAGTGACGGGGCCCAGGGTCCCTATGGCTACACCTTC. It specifies CASSDGAQGPYGYTF. V and J are TRBV6-1 and TRBJ1-2, with D maybe TRBD1 (5 bases). The V and J ends lost 3 bases and 4 bases respectively, with 15 bases between them. Per the germline V gene, CDR1 is MNHNS and CDR2 is SASEGT. The CDR3 extends over 15 amino acids.

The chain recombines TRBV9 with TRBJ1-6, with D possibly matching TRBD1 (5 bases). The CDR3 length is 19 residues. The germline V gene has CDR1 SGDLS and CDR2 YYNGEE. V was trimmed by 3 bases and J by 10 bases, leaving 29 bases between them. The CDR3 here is CASSGFVSPTLYRGSPLHF. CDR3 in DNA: TGTGCCAGCAGCGGCTTCGTCTCTCCTACTCTCTATCGGGGGTCACCCCTCCACTTT.

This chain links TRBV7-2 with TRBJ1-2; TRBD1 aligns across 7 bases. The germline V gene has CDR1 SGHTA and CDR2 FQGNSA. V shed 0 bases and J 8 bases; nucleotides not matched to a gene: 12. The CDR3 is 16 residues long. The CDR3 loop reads CASSLAQSYNRGGYTF. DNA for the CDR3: TGTGCCAGCAGCTTAGCGCAATCATATAACAGGGGCGGCTACACCTTC.

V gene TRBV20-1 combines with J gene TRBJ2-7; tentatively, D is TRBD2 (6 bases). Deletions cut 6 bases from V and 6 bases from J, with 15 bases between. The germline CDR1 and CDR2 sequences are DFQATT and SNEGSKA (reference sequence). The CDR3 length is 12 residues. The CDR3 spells CSANSGSLEQYF. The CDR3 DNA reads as TGCAGTGCCAATAGCGGTAGTCTCGAGCAGTACTTC.